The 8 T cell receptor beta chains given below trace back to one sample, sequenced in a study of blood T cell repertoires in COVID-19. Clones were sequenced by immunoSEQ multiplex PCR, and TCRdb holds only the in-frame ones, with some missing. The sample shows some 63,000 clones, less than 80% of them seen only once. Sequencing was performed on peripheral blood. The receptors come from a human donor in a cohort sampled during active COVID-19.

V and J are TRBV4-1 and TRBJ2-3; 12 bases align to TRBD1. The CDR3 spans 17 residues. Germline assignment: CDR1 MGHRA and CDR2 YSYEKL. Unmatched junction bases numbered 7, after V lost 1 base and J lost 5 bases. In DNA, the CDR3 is TGCGCCAGCAGCCAAGGGGGGGACAGGGGGCCTCGAGATACGCAGTATTTT. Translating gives CASSQGGDRGPRDTQYF.

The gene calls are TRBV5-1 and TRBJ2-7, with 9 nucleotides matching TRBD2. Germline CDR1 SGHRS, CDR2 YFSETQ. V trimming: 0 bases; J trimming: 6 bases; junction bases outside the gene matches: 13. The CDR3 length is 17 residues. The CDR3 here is CASSLVAASGTGLEQYF. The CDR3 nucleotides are TGCGCCAGCAGCTTGGTCGCGGCTAGCGGGACGGGGCTCGAGCAGTACTTC.

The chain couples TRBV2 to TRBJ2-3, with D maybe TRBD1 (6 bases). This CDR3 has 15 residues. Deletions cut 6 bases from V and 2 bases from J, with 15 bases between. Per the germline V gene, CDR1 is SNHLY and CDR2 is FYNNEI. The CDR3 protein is CASRKQGSNTDTQYF. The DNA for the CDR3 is TGTGCCAGCAGGAAACAGGGATCAAACACAGATACGCAGTATTTT.

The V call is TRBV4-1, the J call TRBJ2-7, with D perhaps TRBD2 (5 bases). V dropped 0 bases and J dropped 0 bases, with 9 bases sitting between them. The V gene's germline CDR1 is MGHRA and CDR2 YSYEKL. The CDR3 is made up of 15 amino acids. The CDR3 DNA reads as TGCGCCAGCAGCCAAGAAAGTGGAGGCTCCTACGAGCAGTACTTC. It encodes CASSQESGGSYEQYF.

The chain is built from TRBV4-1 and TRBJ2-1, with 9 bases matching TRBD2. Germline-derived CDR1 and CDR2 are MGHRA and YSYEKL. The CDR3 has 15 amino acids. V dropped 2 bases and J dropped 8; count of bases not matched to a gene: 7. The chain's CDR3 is CASSQISGRNHEQFF. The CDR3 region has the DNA TGCGCCAGCAGCCAAATCAGCGGGAGGAACCATGAGCAGTTCTTC.

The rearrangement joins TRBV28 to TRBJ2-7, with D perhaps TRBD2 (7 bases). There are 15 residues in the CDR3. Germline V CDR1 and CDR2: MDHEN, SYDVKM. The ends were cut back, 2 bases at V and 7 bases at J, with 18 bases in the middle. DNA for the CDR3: TGTGCCAGCAGTTTAGGAGGCGGGGGCATTAGGGAGCAGTACTTC. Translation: CASSLGGGGIREQYF.

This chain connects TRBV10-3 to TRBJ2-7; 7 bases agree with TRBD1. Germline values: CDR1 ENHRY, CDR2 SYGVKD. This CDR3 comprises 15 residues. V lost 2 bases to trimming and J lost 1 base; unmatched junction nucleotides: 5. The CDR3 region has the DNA TGTGCCATCAGTGAGGGACAGGCCTATTCCTACGAGCAGTACTTC. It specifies CAISEGQAYSYEQYF.

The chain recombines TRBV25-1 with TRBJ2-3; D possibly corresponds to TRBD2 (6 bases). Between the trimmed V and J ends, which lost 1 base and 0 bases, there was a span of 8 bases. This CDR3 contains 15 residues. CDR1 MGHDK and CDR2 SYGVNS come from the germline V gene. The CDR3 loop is CASSEWGDSTDTQYF. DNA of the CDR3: TGTGCCAGCAGTGAATGGGGGGACAGCACAGATACGCAGTATTTT. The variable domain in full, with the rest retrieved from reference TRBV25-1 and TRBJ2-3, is EADIYQTPRYLVIGTGKKITLECSQTMGHDKMYWYQQDPGMELHLIHYSYGVNSTEKGDLSSESTVSRIRTEHFPLTLESARPSHTSQYLCASSEWGDSTDTQYFGPGTRLTVL.